This T cell receptor (beta chain) was identified in a study of human T cells and chemical hapten exposure. Background on the study: Weekly diphenylcyclopropenone doses were given to patients' scalps across the approximately 25-week study. Regarding the study as a whole: Healthy people's immune response may differ from that of the donors, who had alopecia.

Indicated time point: patch test 1, 2 weeks after DPC sensitization. The treatment here: therapeutic diphenylcyclopropenone sensitization with weekly scalp DPC. One entry per CDR3 protein, called by TCRdb with MiXCR from the RACE reads. The sample holds some 350,000 distinct CDR3 sequences; approximately 6.9% are singletons and the top ten take 8% to 9%. This clonotype was counted ten times or more. Its matching antigen is unknown. This CDR3 has 17 amino acids. Trimming took off 1 base at V and 0 bases at J, with 10 bases between the two ends. CDR1 and CDR2 (germline): LGHNA, YNFKEQ. The input for sequencing was whole blood, taken in connection with sensitization to the hapten diphenylcyclopropenone (DPC). The rearrangement links TRBV4-2 to TRBJ2-6; D gene uncertain. The clonotype comes from a young woman with alopecia areata. Some clones in this sample may be carry-over from other donors' samples. The CDR3 here is CASSQGRSLSGANVLTF. In DNA form, the CDR3 reads TGTGCCAGCAGCCAAGGTCGTTCACTCTCTGGGGCCAACGTCCTGACTTTC.